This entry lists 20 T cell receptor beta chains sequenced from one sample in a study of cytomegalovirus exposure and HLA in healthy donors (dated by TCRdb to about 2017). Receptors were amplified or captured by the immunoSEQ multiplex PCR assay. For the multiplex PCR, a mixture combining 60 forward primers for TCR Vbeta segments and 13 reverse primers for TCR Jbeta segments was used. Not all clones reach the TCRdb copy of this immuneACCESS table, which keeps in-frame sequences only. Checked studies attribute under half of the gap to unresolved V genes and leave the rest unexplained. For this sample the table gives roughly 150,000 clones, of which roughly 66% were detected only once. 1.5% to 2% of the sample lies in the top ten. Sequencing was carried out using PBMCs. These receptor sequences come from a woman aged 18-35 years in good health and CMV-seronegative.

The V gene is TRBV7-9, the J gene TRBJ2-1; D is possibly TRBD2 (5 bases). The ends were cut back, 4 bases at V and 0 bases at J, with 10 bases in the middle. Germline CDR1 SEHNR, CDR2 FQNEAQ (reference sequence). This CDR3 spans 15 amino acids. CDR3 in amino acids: CASSSAASSYNEQFF. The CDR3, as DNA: TGTGCCAGCAGCTCAGCGGCCAGCTCCTACAATGAGCAGTTCTTC.

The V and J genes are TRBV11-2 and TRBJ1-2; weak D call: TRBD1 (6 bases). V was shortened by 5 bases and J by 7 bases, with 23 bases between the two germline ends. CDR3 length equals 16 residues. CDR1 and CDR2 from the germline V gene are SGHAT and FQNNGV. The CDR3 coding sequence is TGTGCCAGCAGCCCCATGGGCACAGGGTTGTATTTTGGCTACACCTTC. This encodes CASSPMGTGLYFGYTF. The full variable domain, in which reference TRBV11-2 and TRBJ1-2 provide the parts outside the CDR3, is EAGVAQSPRYKIIEKRQSVAFWCNPISGHATLYWYQQILGQGPKLLIQFQNNGVVDDSQLPKDRFSAERLKGVDSTLKIQPAKLEDSAVYLCASSPMGTGLYFGYTFGSGTRLTVV.

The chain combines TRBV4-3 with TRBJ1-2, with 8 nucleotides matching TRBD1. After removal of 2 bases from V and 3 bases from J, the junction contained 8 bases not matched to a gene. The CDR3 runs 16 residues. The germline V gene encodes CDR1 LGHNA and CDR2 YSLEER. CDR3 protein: CASSQSWAGGDYGYTF. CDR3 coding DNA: TGCGCCAGCAGCCAAAGTTGGGCAGGGGGCGACTATGGCTACACCTTC.

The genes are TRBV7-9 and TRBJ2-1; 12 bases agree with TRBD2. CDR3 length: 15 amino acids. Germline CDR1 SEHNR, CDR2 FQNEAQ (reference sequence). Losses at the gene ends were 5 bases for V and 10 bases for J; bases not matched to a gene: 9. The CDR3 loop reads CASSTSSGGAGEQFF. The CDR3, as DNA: TGTGCCAGCAGCACATCTAGCGGGGGGGCCGGGGAGCAGTTCTTC. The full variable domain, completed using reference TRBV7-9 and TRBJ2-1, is DTGVSQNPRHKITKRGQNVTFRCDPISEHNRLYWYRQTLGQGPEFLTYFQNEAQLEKSRLLSDRFSAERPKGSFSTLEIQRTEQGDSAMYLCASSTSSGGAGEQFFGPGTRLTVL.

CDR3 loop: CAIKGNHGGHYGYTF. CDR3 nucleotides: TGTGCCATCAAGGGTAATCACGGGGGTCACTATGGCTACACCTTC. This chain joins TRBV10-3 and TRBJ1-2, with a weak D call TRBD1 (5 bases). Trimming left V 7 bases short and J 3 bases short, with 18 bases between. This CDR3 has 15 residues. Germline lookup yields CDR1 ENHRY and CDR2 SYGVKD.

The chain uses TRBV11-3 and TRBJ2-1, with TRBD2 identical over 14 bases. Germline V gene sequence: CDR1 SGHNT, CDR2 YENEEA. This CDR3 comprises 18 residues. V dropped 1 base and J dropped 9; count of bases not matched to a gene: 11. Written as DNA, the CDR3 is TGTGCCAGCAGCTTAGCCCTGGGACTAGCGGGAGACCAGGGTGAGCAGTTCTTC. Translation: CASSLALGLAGDQGEQFF.

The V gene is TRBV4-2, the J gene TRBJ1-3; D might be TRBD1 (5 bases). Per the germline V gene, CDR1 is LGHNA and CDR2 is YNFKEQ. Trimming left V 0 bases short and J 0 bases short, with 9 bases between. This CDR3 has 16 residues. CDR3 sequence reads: CASSQEHRNSGNTIYF. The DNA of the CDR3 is TGTGCCAGCAGCCAAGAACACAGGAACTCTGGAAACACCATATATTTT.

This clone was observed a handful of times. This CDR3 reads CASSDRTSTEAFF. DNA for the CDR3: TGTGCCAGCAGTGACAGGACATCAACTGAAGCTTTCTTT. This sequence joins TRBV2 and TRBJ1-1; TRBD1 is a possible D gene (5 bases). In germline, CDR1 is SNHLY, CDR2 FYNNEI. There are 13 residues in the CDR3. Trimming cost V 3 bases and J 5 bases, with 10 bases left between them.

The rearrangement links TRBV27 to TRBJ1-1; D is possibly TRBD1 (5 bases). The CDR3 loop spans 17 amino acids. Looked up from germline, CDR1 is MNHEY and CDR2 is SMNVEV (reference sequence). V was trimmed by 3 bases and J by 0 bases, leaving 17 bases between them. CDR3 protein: CASSFWRGRRVNTEAFF. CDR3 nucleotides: TGTGCCAGCAGTTTTTGGAGGGGTCGGCGGGTGAACACTGAAGCTTTCTTT.

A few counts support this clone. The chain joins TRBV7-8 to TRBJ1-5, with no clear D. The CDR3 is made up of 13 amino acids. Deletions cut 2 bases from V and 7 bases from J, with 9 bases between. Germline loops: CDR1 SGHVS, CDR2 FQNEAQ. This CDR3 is CASSLRPRQPQHF. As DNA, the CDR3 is TGTGCCAGCAGCTTAAGGCCGCGGCAGCCCCAGCATTTT.

The CDR3 here is CASSLEGQPVANYGYTF. In nucleotides, the CDR3 is TGCGCCAGCAGCTTGGAGGGACAGCCCGTAGCTAACTATGGCTACACCTTC. This rearrangement joins TRBV5-1 to TRBJ1-2; 7 bases fit TRBD1. Germline values: CDR1 SGHRS, CDR2 YFSETQ. The ends lost 0 bases at V and 0 bases at J; junction bases unmatched: 8. This CDR3 has 17 amino acids.

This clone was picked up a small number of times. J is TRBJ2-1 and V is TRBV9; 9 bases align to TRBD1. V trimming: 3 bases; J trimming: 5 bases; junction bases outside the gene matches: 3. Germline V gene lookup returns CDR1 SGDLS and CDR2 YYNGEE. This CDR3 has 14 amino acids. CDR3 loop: CASSAGTGNNEQFF. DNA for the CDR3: TGTGCCAGCAGCGCCGGGACAGGGAACAATGAGCAGTTCTTC.

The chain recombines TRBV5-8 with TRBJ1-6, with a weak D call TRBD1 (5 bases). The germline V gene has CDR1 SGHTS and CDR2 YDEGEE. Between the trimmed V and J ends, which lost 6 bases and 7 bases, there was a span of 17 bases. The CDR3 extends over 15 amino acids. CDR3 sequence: CASTPLTGRNSPLHF. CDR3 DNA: TGTGCCAGCACTCCCCTTACAGGTCGCAATTCACCCCTCCACTTT.

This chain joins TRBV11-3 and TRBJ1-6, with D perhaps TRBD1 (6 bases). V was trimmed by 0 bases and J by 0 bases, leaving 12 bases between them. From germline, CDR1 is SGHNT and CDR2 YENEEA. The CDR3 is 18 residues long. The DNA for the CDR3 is TGTGCCAGCAGCTTAGATCAGCAGGGGAGCTCCTATAATTCACCCCTCCACTTT. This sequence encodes CASSLDQQGSSYNSPLHF.

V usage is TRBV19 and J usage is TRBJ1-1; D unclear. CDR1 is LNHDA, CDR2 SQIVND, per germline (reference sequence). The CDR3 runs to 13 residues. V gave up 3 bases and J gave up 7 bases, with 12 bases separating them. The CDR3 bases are TGTGCCAGTAGTATCTCTCCGGAGGTTGAAGCTTTCTTT. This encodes CASSISPEVEAFF.

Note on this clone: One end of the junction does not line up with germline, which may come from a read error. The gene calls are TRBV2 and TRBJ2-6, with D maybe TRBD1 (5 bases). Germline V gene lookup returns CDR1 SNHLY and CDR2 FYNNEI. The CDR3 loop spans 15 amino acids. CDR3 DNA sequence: TGTGCCAGCCGTTTGGTTGGTCCTGGGGCCAACGGCCTGACTTTC. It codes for CASRLVGPGANGLTF.

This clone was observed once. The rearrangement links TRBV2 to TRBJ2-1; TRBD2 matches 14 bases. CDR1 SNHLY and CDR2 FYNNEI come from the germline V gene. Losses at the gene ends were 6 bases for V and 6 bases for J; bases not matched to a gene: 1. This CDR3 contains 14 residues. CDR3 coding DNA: TGTGCCAGCAGCGGGACTAGCGGGGGCAATGAGCAGTTCTTC. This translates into CASSGTSGGNEQFF.

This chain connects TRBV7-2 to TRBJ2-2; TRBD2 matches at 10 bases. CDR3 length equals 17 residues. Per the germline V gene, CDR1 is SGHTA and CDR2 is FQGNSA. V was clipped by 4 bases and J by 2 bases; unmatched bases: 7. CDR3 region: CASSSPPSGRNTGELFF. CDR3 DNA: TGTGCCAGCAGCTCGCCCCCTAGCGGGAGAAACACCGGGGAGCTGTTTTTT.

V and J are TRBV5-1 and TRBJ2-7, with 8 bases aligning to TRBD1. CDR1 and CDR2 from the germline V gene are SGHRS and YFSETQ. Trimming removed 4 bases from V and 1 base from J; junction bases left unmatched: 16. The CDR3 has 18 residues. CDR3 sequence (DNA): TGCGCCAGCAGCCGACATACAAACACAGGGGGTCAGTCCTACGAGCAGTACTTC. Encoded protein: CASSRHTNTGGQSYEQYF. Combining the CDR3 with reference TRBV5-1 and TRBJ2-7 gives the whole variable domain KAGVTQTPRYLIKTRGQQVTLSCSPISGHRSVSWYQQTPGQGLQFLFEYFSETQRNKGNFPGRFSGRQFSNSRSEMNVSTLELGDSALYLCASSRHTNTGGQSYEQYFGPGTRLTVT.

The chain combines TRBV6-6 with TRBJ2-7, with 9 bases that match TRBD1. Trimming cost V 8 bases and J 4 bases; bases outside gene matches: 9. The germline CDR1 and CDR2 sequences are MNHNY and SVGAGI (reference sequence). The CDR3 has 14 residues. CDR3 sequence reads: CASRSFGQGYEQYV. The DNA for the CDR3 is TGTGCCAGCCGTTCATTCGGACAGGGGTACGAGCAGTACGTC.